The 16 T cell receptor beta chains in this list originate from one sample, sequenced in a study of cytomegalovirus exposure and HLA in healthy donors. Researchers ran the PCR with 60 Vbeta and 13 Jbeta primers. Produced via immunoSEQ multiplex PCR; TCRdb's table is partial and in-frame only. This repertoire includes about 120,000 clones. The source material was PBMCs. These receptors all come from a woman aged 40 to 55 in good health and CMV-seropositive.

The chain combines TRBV5-8 with TRBJ1-3; tentative D call: TRBD1 (5 bases). CDR3 length: 15 residues. Germline CDR1 is SGHTS and CDR2 is YDEGEE. V lost 4 bases, J lost 7 bases, and 18 bases lay in between. CDR3 in amino acids: CASSPIRGESNTIYF. The CDR3 nucleotides are TGTGCCAGCAGCCCGATACGGGGGGAGTCTAACACCATATATTTT.

The chain links TRBV29-1 to TRBJ2-2; a weak D match, TRBD1 (6 bases). The CDR3 length is 14 residues. The V and J ends lost 5 bases and 6 bases respectively, with 16 bases between them. CDR1 and CDR2 from the germline V gene are SQVTM and ANQGSEA. The CDR3 DNA follows: TGCAGCGTTAGGGCAGGGGCAACGGCCGGGGAGCTGTTTTTT. Its protein product is CSVRAGATAGELFF.

V gene TRBV7-8 combines with J gene TRBJ2-1, with TRBD2 matching over 14 bases. V was pared by 5 bases and J by 0 bases, with 6 bases of the junction left unmatched. The germline gives CDR1 SGHVS, CDR2 FQNEAQ. CDR3 length: 18 amino acids. The CDR3 loop is CASSRGLAGESSYNEQFF. In nucleotides, the CDR3 is TGTGCCAGCAGCAGGGGACTAGCGGGAGAGAGCTCCTACAATGAGCAGTTCTTC.

The rearrangement links TRBV2 to TRBJ2-3; TRBD1 matches at 8 bases. CDR1 is SNHLY and CDR2 is FYNNEI in the germline V gene. The CDR3 spans 16 residues. V was clipped by 3 bases and J by 1 base; unmatched bases: 6. CDR3 residues: CASSDPTGEGTDTQYF. The CDR3 bases are TGTGCCAGCAGTGACCCGACAGGGGAAGGCACAGATACGCAGTATTTT. Full variable domain (remainder filled in from reference TRBV2 and TRBJ2-3): EPEVTQTPSHQVTQMGQEVILRCVPISNHLYFYWYRQILGQKVEFLVSFYNNEISEKSEIFDDQFSVERPDGSNFTLKIRSTKLEDSAMYFCASSDPTGEGTDTQYFGPGTRLTVL.

The genes are TRBV11-2 and TRBJ2-7; D is uncertain. Germline CDR1 reads SGHAT; CDR2 reads FQNNGV. V lost 6 bases and J lost 0, with 12 bases in between. This CDR3 has 14 residues. CDR3 protein: CASRPTTLSYEQYF. The DNA of the CDR3 is TGTGCCAGCAGGCCAACTACCCTCTCCTACGAGCAGTACTTC.

The V and J genes are TRBV19 and TRBJ2-2, with a weak D call TRBD1 (6 bases). Trimming took off 5 bases at V and 5 bases at J, with 15 bases between the two ends. The CDR3 loop spans 15 amino acids. Germline lookup yields CDR1 LNHDA and CDR2 SQIVND (reference sequence). CDR3 in amino acids: CASSLGTPITGELFF. CDR3 bases: TGTGCCAGTAGTCTCGGGACACCAATAACCGGGGAGCTGTTTTTT.

The chain uses TRBV9 and TRBJ2-5; 9 nucleotides match TRBD1. Matching the DNA end better, TRBJ2-7 makes the J call doubtful. Germline-derived CDR1 and CDR2 are SGDLS and YYNGEE. The CDR3 extends over 15 amino acids. CDR3 loop: CASSVLSGQGVEQYF. DNA of the CDR3: TGTGCCAGCAGCGTATTATCGGGACAGGGTGTCGAGCAGTACTTC.

The chain carries TRBV29-1 and TRBJ2-7; tentatively, D is TRBD2 (6 bases). The V end was cut by 4 bases, the J end by 7 bases, with 11 bases between. CDR1 is SQVTM and CDR2 is ANQGSEA in the germline V gene. The CDR3 is 11 residues long. CDR3 nucleotides: TGCAGCGTTGCCTCCCGGGGGGAGCAGTACTTC. This sequence encodes CSVASRGEQYF.

V is TRBV5-1 and J is TRBJ2-7; tentatively, D is TRBD1 (7 bases). The CDR3 spans 15 residues. Germline V gene sequence: CDR1 SGHRS, CDR2 YFSETQ. V was clipped by 7 bases and J by 2 bases, with 19 bases between them. The CDR3 is CASRGGDREAYEQYF. The CDR3 nucleotides are TGCGCCAGCCGGGGAGGTGACAGGGAAGCCTACGAGCAGTACTTC.

The rearrangement uses TRBV4-1 and TRBJ2-3, with 7 bases fitting TRBD1. The germline V gene encodes CDR1 MGHRA and CDR2 YSYEKL. The CDR3 sequence is 18 residues long. V shed 1 base, J shed 1 base, and the junction held 11 bases outside the gene matches. CDR3 bases: TGCGCCAGCAGCCAAGTCTCTAGGGGGCGCATCCGCACAGATACGCAGTATTTT. This translates into CASSQVSRGRIRTDTQYF.

V and J are TRBV5-6 and TRBJ2-5; a possible D gene is TRBD2 (5 bases). TRBJ2-7 explains the end of the DNA better; the J call may be wrong. The germline gives CDR1 SGHDT, CDR2 YYEEEE. The CDR3 contains 14 residues. CDR3 region: CASSFNGSSYEQYF. For the CDR3, the DNA is TGTGCCAGCAGCTTCAATGGGAGCTCCTACGAGCAGTACTTC.

The chain uses TRBV9 and TRBJ1-2, with D possibly matching TRBD1 (6 bases). Germline lookup yields CDR1 SGDLS and CDR2 YYNGEE. V was trimmed by 0 bases and J by 8 bases, leaving 11 bases between them. CDR3 length: 13 residues. The CDR3 nucleotides read TGTGCCAGCAGCGTAGTGGGGGCGCACGGCTACACCTTC. This encodes CASSVVGAHGYTF.

V and J are TRBV28 and TRBJ2-1; possibly TRBD2 for D (6 bases). The length of the CDR3 is 12 residues. Germline loops: CDR1 MDHEN, CDR2 SYDVKM. Trimming removed 6 bases at V and 10 bases at J, with 13 bases between. CDR3 bases: TGTGCCAGCAGCTTCGGAGGGCGCGAGCAGTTCTTC. This codes for CASSFGGREQFF.

The V call is TRBV19, the J call TRBJ1-5, with 7 nucleotides matching TRBD1. This CDR3 contains 15 residues. V lost 4 bases to trimming and J lost 3 bases; unmatched junction nucleotides: 6. Germline lookup yields CDR1 LNHDA and CDR2 SQIVND (reference sequence). The CDR3 bases are TGTGCCAGTAGTACCTATGGGACAGACAATCAGCCCCAGCATTTT. Protein sequence: CASSTYGTDNQPQHF.

V is TRBV28 and J is TRBJ1-2; no definite D call. This CDR3 spans 15 amino acids. In germline, CDR1 is MDHEN, CDR2 SYDVKM. V gave up 3 bases and J gave up 1 base, with 12 bases separating them. The CDR3 DNA is TGTGCCAGCAGTTTTTCGGGGTCTCTTAACTATGGCTACACCTTC. This gives the protein CASSFSGSLNYGYTF.

This rearrangement joins TRBV11-2 to TRBJ2-7; D gene unclear. CDR3 size: 13 residues. V lost 3 bases and J lost 5, with 11 bases in between. Germline values: CDR1 SGHAT, CDR2 FQNNGV. In DNA, the CDR3 is TGTGCCAGCAGCTTGTTTGCGAGTCACGAGCAGTACTTC. Translated: CASSLFASHEQYF.